The 9 T cell receptor beta chains below were found in one sample sequenced in a study of Graves' ophthalmopathy and Graves' hyperthyroidism (dated by TCRdb to the late 2010s). The instrument given in TCRdb is Illumina HiSeq 2000. For repertoire sequencing, the TCR beta CDR3 regions were amplified from RNA transcripts. The first round of RT-PCR was done with HTBI primers and the Qiagen OneStep RT-PCR kit, and was followed by a second round of multiplex PCR, then size selection and purification. TCRdb's own reprocessing of the public reads used fastp at Q25 and MiXCR and kept productive beta chains. Every entry covers one CDR3 protein and lists the most common genes and DNA from its rows. This sample lists about 340,000 distinct CDR3 sequences; 15% to 20% were detected once. The ten biggest clones cover more than 9% of the sample. Sample: peripheral blood. The receptors originated from an adult man with Graves' ophthalmopathy.

This clonotype has ten or more counts. V and J are TRBV11-2 and TRBJ2-7; 7 nucleotides agree with TRBD2. V gave up 5 bases and J gave up 0 bases; unmatched junction bases: 7. CDR3 length: 15 residues. CDR1 is SGHAT and CDR2 is FQNNGV in the germline V gene. CDR3 sequence reads: CASSKTSPSSYEQYF. The CDR3 DNA sequence: TGTGCCAGCAGCAAGACTAGCCCAAGCTCCTACGAGCAGTACTTC.

This clonotype has ten or more counts. The chain links TRBV6-1 to TRBJ1-5; unclear D gene. Germline CDR1 and CDR2: MNHNS and SASEGT. The CDR3 length is 15 residues. V lost 7 bases and J 1 base, leaving 14 bases between the germline ends. This CDR3 is CASTTGDGSNQPQHF. CDR3 nucleotides: TGTGCCAGCACCACCGGAGACGGCAGCAATCAGCCCCAGCATTTT.

V and J are TRBV7-2 and TRBJ2-5; the match to TRBD1 covers 7 bases. Germline-derived CDR1 and CDR2 are SGHTA and FQGNSA. The CDR3 is made up of 14 amino acids. Trimming took 5 bases from V and 4 from J; bases not matched to a gene: 7. The CDR3 sequence: CASSPRDRAETQYF. DNA for the CDR3: TGTGCCAGCAGCCCCCGAGACAGGGCAGAGACCCAGTACTTC.

This clonotype appeared many times. CDR3 in DNA: TGTGCCAGCAGTGAAGCCCCTCAGGGGTGGGAGACCCAGTACTTC. Translating it yields CASSEAPQGWETQYF. The rearrangement joins TRBV6-1 to TRBJ2-5; D may be TRBD1 (6 bases). V was clipped by 0 bases and J by 5 bases, with 13 bases between them. Germline V gene lookup returns CDR1 MNHNS and CDR2 SASEGT. The CDR3 loop spans 15 amino acids.

This clonotype has at least ten counts. The chain carries TRBV7-8 and TRBJ2-7; tentative D call: TRBD2 (7 bases). Deletions cut 1 base from V and 2 bases from J, with 12 bases between. CDR1 and CDR2 from the germline V gene are SGHVS and FQNEAQ. The CDR3 consists of 15 residues. The CDR3 protein is CASSLEKRDTYEQYF. The CDR3, as DNA: TGTGCCAGCAGCTTAGAAAAGCGGGACACCTACGAGCAGTACTTC. The full variable domain, with the rest looked up from reference TRBV7-8 and TRBJ2-7, is GAGVSQSPRYKVAKRGQDVALRCDPISGHVSLFWYQQALGQGPEFLTYFQNEAQLDKSGLPSDRFFAERPEGSVSTLKIQRTQQEDSAVYLCASSLEKRDTYEQYFGPGTRLTVT.

V gene TRBV6-5 combines with J gene TRBJ2-7; 7 positions match TRBD1. The junction had 8 bases not matched to a gene; V was cut back by 4 bases and J by 5 bases. The CDR3 loop spans 14 amino acids. Germline V gives CDR1 MNHEY, CDR2 SVGAGI. CDR3 protein: CASSFYLTGNEQYF. CDR3 nucleotide sequence: TGTGCCAGCAGTTTCTACTTGACAGGGAACGAGCAGTACTTC.

Concerning this clonotype itself: This may stem from a read error, because a much larger clone lies one nucleotide away. This chain connects TRBV30 to TRBJ2-4, with unresolved D. The CDR3 covers 15 residues. Germline CDR1 GTSNPN, CDR2 SVGIG (reference sequence). The V and J ends lost 2 bases and 4 bases respectively, with 15 bases between them. DNA for the CDR3: TGTGCCTGGAGTCCCGTATGGGCCGGAAAAAACATTCAGTACTTC. It specifies CAWSPVWAGKNIQYF. Supplemented by reference TRBV30 and TRBJ2-4, the full variable domain reads SQTIHQWPATLVQPVGSPLSLECTVEGTSNPNLYWYRQAAGRGLQLLFYSVGIGQISSEVPQNLSASRPQDRQFILSSKKLLLSDSGFYLCAWSPVWAGKNIQYFGAGTRLSVL.

This clonotype has at least ten counts. The V gene is TRBV20-1, the J gene TRBJ2-5; 9 bases match TRBD2. The CDR3 sequence is 15 residues long. Trimming at V came to 6 bases and at J to 2 bases, leaving 10 bases not matched to a gene. Germline V gene data show CDR1 as DFQATT and CDR2 as SNEGSKA (reference sequence). CDR3 amino acids: CSAWGPSGIQETQYF. The CDR3 nucleotides are TGCAGTGCCTGGGGGCCTAGCGGGATTCAAGAGACCCAGTACTTC.

This clonotype was picked up a small number of times. The chain links TRBV6-2 or TRBV6-3 to TRBJ1-1; D is unclear. Trimming shortened V by 6 bases and J by 0 bases, and 11 bases separated the two germline ends. The CDR3 runs to 14 residues. Germline V CDR1 and CDR2: MNHEY, SVGEGT. CDR3: CASSYWAMNTEAFF. As DNA, the CDR3 is TGTGCCAGCAGCTATTGGGCCATGAACACTGAAGCTTTCTTT.